The 24 T cell receptor beta chains below come from one sample, sequenced in a study of neurological immune-mediated disorders. TCRdb re-analysed the 5' RACE reads in MiXCR, keeping a single row per CDR3 protein. The table includes tens of thousands of distinct CDR3 sequences, about 13% detected once. Sequencing input: PBMCs. The receptor source for this set is a female donor in good health.

As concerns this clonotype: A much bigger clone sits one base away, suggesting this may be a read error. The chain has TRBV10-3 and TRBJ2-7; TRBD2 matches at 8 bases. The CDR3 runs to 14 residues. V shed 7 bases, J shed 5 bases, and the junction held 10 bases outside the gene matches. Germline loops: CDR1 ENHRY, CDR2 SYGVKD. The CDR3 nucleotides read TGTGCCATCATAGGGACTAGTATGAAGAACGAGCAGTACTTC. This gives the protein CAIIGTSMKNEQYF.

This clonotype was recorded at least ten times. V is TRBV20-1 and J is TRBJ2-7, with D possibly TRBD2 on 6 matching bases. The V end lost 0 bases, the J end lost 3 bases, and 21 bases lay between the germline ends. The CDR3 extends over 17 amino acids. Germline CDR1 reads DFQATT; CDR2 reads SNEGSKA (reference sequence). The DNA of the CDR3 is TGCAGTGCTAGAGATCCCGGAGGGGCATTTTCCGGCTACGAGCAGTACTTC. Translation gives CSARDPGGAFSGYEQYF.

This clonotype was detected many times. This rearrangement joins TRBV12-3 or TRBV12-4 to TRBJ2-2; D perhaps matches TRBD2 (5 bases). V was shortened by 6 bases and J by 5 bases, with 10 bases between the two germline ends. This CDR3 is built from 13 residues. The CDR3 DNA reads as TGTGCCAGCAGCGAGGGAGTAACCGGGGAGCTGTTTTTT. Translated: CASSEGVTGELFF.

This clonotype counts as medium-sized. The chain uses TRBV7-6 and TRBJ2-5; possible D gene TRBD1, 6 bases. Looked up from germline, CDR1 is SGHVS and CDR2 is FNYEAQ. The CDR3 runs to 13 residues. The ends were cut back, 9 bases at V and 1 base at J, with 12 bases in the middle. The CDR3 loop is CASSDRIQETQYF. DNA of the CDR3: TGTGCCAGTAGCGACAGGATCCAAGAGACCCAGTACTTC.

This clonotype showed up many times. This sequence joins TRBV5-1 and TRBJ2-3; TRBD2 aligns across 7 bases. Germline assignment: CDR1 SGHRS and CDR2 YFSETQ. There are 17 residues in the CDR3. The junction had 14 bases not matched to a gene; V was cut back by 3 bases and J by 4 bases. In DNA form, the CDR3 reads TGCGCCAGCAGCTGGGGCCCTAGCGGAGGAGGGTCAGATACGCAGTATTTT. Translating gives CASSWGPSGGGSDTQYF.

This clonotype was found many times. V is TRBV18 and J is TRBJ1-1; maybe TRBD1 (5 bases). Germline CDR1 is KGHSH and CDR2 is LQKENI. The CDR3 spans 15 residues. The germline V and J ends were trimmed by 2 bases and 2 bases, with 12 bases remaining between them. The CDR3 bases are TGTGCCAGCTCACCATCGACGGGGCGAAACACTGAAGCTTTCTTT. This sequence encodes CASSPSTGRNTEAFF.

This clonotype was recorded many times. The gene calls are TRBV7-2 and TRBJ2-1; D gene unclear. Germline V CDR1 and CDR2: SGHTA, FQGNSA. The CDR3 length is 17 residues. Trimming pared 5 bases from V and 2 bases from J, leaving 19 bases between. This CDR3 reads CASSPRRVAGTYNEQFF. The CDR3 nucleotides read TGTGCCAGCAGCCCGAGGAGAGTAGCAGGAACCTACAATGAGCAGTTCTTC.

There are many counts of this clonotype. The chain links TRBV9 to TRBJ2-3, with 7 bases matching TRBD1. V gave up 2 bases and J gave up 2 bases; unmatched junction bases: 2. The CDR3 runs to 14 residues. The germline gives CDR1 SGDLS, CDR2 YYNGEE. CDR3 residues: CASSVTGFTDTQYF. The CDR3 DNA reads as TGTGCCAGCAGCGTGACAGGGTTCACAGATACGCAGTATTTT.

This clonotype was recorded a few times. The V call is TRBV3-1, the J call TRBJ1-6; weak D call: TRBD1 (6 bases). Germline values: CDR1 LGHDT, CDR2 YNNKEL (reference sequence). Trimming pared 1 base from V and 8 bases from J, leaving 12 bases between. The length of the CDR3 is 15 residues. Here the CDR3 reads CASSQVRTEDSPLHF. In DNA form, the CDR3 reads TGTGCCAGCAGCCAAGTGCGGACAGAAGATTCACCCCTCCACTTT.

This clonotype was observed at least ten times. The genes are TRBV2 and TRBJ1-1; D remains ambiguous. The CDR3 totals 14 residues. CDR1 is SNHLY and CDR2 is FYNNEI in the germline V gene. V was clipped by 4 bases and J by 4 bases, with 13 bases between them. CDR3: CASSVLTGGTEAFF. In nucleotides, the CDR3 is TGTGCCAGCAGTGTTTTGACGGGAGGCACTGAAGCTTTCTTT. Combining the CDR3 with reference TRBV2 and TRBJ1-1 gives the whole variable domain EPEVTQTPSHQVTQMGQEVILRCVPISNHLYFYWYRQILGQKVEFLVSFYNNEISEKSEIFDDQFSVERPDGSNFTLKIRSTKLEDSAMYFCASSVLTGGTEAFFGQGTRLTVV.

This clonotype was counted ten times or more. The chain couples TRBV20-1 to TRBJ1-2; tentatively, D is TRBD1 (6 bases). Germline CDR1 is DFQATT and CDR2 is SNEGSKA (reference sequence). The V gene lost 3 bases and the J gene lost 4 bases, with 21 bases spanning the gap. The CDR3 contains 16 residues. The chain's CDR3 is CSARVSTHRDGYGYTF. The CDR3 DNA is TGCAGTGCTAGGGTCTCAACCCACAGGGACGGCTATGGCTACACCTTC.

A few counts support this clonotype. The chain has TRBV6-6 and TRBJ1-4; 8 bases fit TRBD1. Germline V gene sequence: CDR1 MNHNY, CDR2 SVGAGI (reference sequence). After removal of 7 bases from V and 7 bases from J, the junction contained 14 bases not matched to a gene. The CDR3 runs to 16 residues. The DNA of the CDR3 is TGTGCCAGCACAACTCCGAGAGGACAGGGAGGTGAAAAACTGTTTTTT. This translates into CASTTPRGQGGEKLFF.

The table lists this clonotype with many counts. This rearrangement joins TRBV20-1 to TRBJ2-4; 7 nucleotides agree with TRBD2. The germline gives CDR1 DFQATT, CDR2 SNEGSKA (reference sequence). CDR3 length: 18 amino acids. Trimming cost V 5 bases and J 0 bases; bases outside gene matches: 16. The CDR3 DNA is TGCAGTGCTCCGATGGCTGGGTCTAGCGGACTAGCCAAAAACATTCAGTACTTC. Protein: CSAPMAGSSGLAKNIQYF.

This clonotype has ten or more counts. The chain uses TRBV5-1 and TRBJ1-1; 7 bases fit TRBD1. Germline-derived CDR1 and CDR2 are SGHRS and YFSETQ. V dropped 5 bases and J dropped 4; count of bases not matched to a gene: 8. This CDR3 spans 14 amino acids. The CDR3 DNA reads TGCGCCAGCAGTTACAAAGGACAGGCCACTGAAGCTTTCTTT. Amino acid sequence: CASSYKGQATEAFF.

The table lists this clonotype with many counts. Germline is not matched at one junction end, which may reflect a read error. The V call is TRBV7-7, the J call TRBJ1-1; D gene ambiguous. The CDR3 sequence is 13 residues long. The germline V gene encodes CDR1 SSHAT and CDR2 FNYEAQ (reference sequence). The CDR3 DNA reads TGTGCTAGCAGCTTAGCGACGAACACTGAAGCTTTCTTT. This translates into CASSLATNTEAFF.

At least ten counts were recorded for this clonotype. The gene calls are TRBV20-1 and TRBJ1-4; D may be TRBD1 (6 bases). The CDR3 extends over 13 amino acids. In germline, CDR1 is DFQATT, CDR2 SNEGSKA (reference sequence). V lost 3 bases, J lost 7 bases, and 12 bases lay in between. The CDR3 region has the DNA TGCAGTGCTAGGCCGACAGGAGTTGAAAAACTGTTTTTT. Its translation: CSARPTGVEKLFF.

In its sample, this clonotype was seen a few times. Written as DNA, the CDR3 is TGTGCCAGTAGTATTGGCAGGAGCGCTGGCTACACCTTC. It specifies CASSIGRSAGYTF. The rearrangement joins TRBV19 to TRBJ1-2; D is unclear. CDR3 size: 13 residues. CDR1 is LNHDA, CDR2 SQIVND, per germline (reference sequence). Trimming pared 3 bases from V and 7 bases from J, leaving 12 bases between.

Points on this clonotype: A much bigger clone sits one base away, suggesting this may be a read error. Here the CDR3 omits its conserved ending phenylalanine or tryptophan, so a read error is the likely source. This chain uses TRBV9 with TRBJ1-2; tentatively, D is TRBD1 (6 bases). There are 14 residues in the CDR3. The germline V gene has CDR1 SGDLS and CDR2 YYNGEE. V lost 4 bases and J 7 bases, leaving 17 bases between the germline ends. In DNA, the CDR3 is TGTGCCAGCAGCCCCCGCGGACAGTCGGTTGGCTACACCTTA. Translation gives CASSPRGQSVGYTL.

This clonotype occurred many times. This chain joins TRBV12-3 or TRBV12-4 and TRBJ1-2; a weak D match, TRBD1 (5 bases). Trimming took off 3 bases at V and 6 bases at J, with 11 bases between the two ends. The CDR3 spans 13 residues. This CDR3 is CASSFQTVNGYTF. The CDR3 region has the DNA TGTGCCAGCAGTTTCCAGACAGTAAATGGCTACACCTTC.

This clonotype showed up many times. The V call is TRBV11-2, the J call TRBJ2-3; 9 nucleotides align to TRBD1. Trimming removed 5 bases from V and 2 bases from J; junction bases left unmatched: 8. The germline V gene has CDR1 SGHAT and CDR2 FQNNGV. The CDR3 loop spans 16 amino acids. The CDR3 spells CASSIRDREVTDTQYF. In DNA, the CDR3 is TGTGCCAGCAGCATAAGGGACAGGGAAGTCACAGATACGCAGTATTTT.

In this sample, this clonotype turned up many times. The gene calls are TRBV29-1 and TRBJ2-3; 10 positions match TRBD2. CDR1 and CDR2 from the germline V gene are SQVTM and ANQGSEA. CDR3 length: 15 amino acids. Unmatched junction bases numbered 18, after V lost 7 bases and J lost 11 bases. The DNA of the CDR3 is TGCAGCGGCGAGCGGGGGGGCCTTAGCGGCCCTGGGCAGTATTTT. Translated, it gives CSGERGGLSGPGQYF.

This clonotype was seen at least ten times. The genes are TRBV20-1 and TRBJ2-5, with D possibly being TRBD1 or TRBD2 (5 bases each). Trimming took off 5 bases at V and 7 bases at J, with 11 bases between the two ends. CDR3 size: 11 residues. Germline CDR1 DFQATT, CDR2 SNEGSKA (reference sequence). CDR3 coding DNA: TGCAGTGCTGAGGGGAAAGGGACCCAGTACTTC. This codes for CSAEGKGTQYF.

This clonotype was recorded many times. The chain links TRBV7-9 to TRBJ2-1, with 7 bases aligning to TRBD1. Germline V CDR1 and CDR2: SEHNR, FQNEAQ (reference sequence). Losses at the gene ends were 5 bases for V and 3 bases for J; bases not matched to a gene: 4. CDR3 length: 14 amino acids. CDR3 sequence: CASSPGTDYNEQFF. CDR3 DNA: TGTGCCAGCAGCCCCGGGACAGACTACAATGAGCAGTTCTTC.

At least ten counts were recorded for this clonotype. The genes are TRBV6-5 and TRBJ2-7, with 7 bases aligning to TRBD1. The V gene's germline CDR1 is MNHEY and CDR2 SVGAGI. CDR3 length: 15 residues. V lost 0 bases, J lost 3 bases, and 5 bases stayed unmatched. DNA of the CDR3: TGTGCCAGCAGTTACTCGGGACAGACGAGCTACGAGCAGTACTTC. Its translation: CASSYSGQTSYEQYF.